The 14 T cell receptor beta chains below come from one sample, sequenced in a study of T cells in Graves' hyperthyroidism and ophthalmopathy. Researchers amplified the TCR beta CDR3 regions from RNA transcripts. TCR CDR3 regions were first amplified by RT-PCR with HTBI primers. TCRdb analysed the multiplex PCR reads with MiXCR anew, one entry per CDR3 protein. The repertoire holds a few hundred thousand distinct CDR3 sequences, with 15% to 20% as singletons. The sample was blood. All receptors come from a middle-aged woman with Graves' ophthalmopathy.

V and J are TRBV4-1 and TRBJ2-3, with 7 positions matching TRBD2. The CDR3 has 15 residues. Germline V lookup: CDR1 MGHRA, CDR2 YSYEKL. The junction had 5 bases not matched to a gene; V was cut back by 3 bases and J by 2 bases. As DNA, the CDR3 is TGCGCCAGCAGCCAGGGGGACTATTCCACAGATACGCAGTATTTT. Protein product: CASSQGDYSTDTQYF.

This clonotype was found many times. The chain recombines TRBV5-1 with TRBJ2-1, with TRBD2 matching over 10 bases. The CDR3 consists of 16 residues. V lost 5 bases and J lost 2; bases outside the gene matches: 7. Germline values: CDR1 SGHRS, CDR2 YFSETQ. CDR3 nucleotide sequence: TGCGCCAGCAGAAACATAGCGGGAGGTACCTACAATGAGCAGTTCTTC. Encoded protein: CASRNIAGGTYNEQFF.

This clonotype was recorded many times. The chain's CDR3 is CASNDRGQNTEAFF. CDR3 bases: TGTGCCAGCAACGACCGAGGACAGAACACTGAAGCTTTCTTT. V usage is TRBV7-9 and J usage is TRBJ1-1; TRBD1 might be the D (5 bases). The germline V gene has CDR1 SEHNR and CDR2 FQNEAQ (reference sequence). The CDR3 is made up of 14 amino acids. The V end lost 7 bases, the J end lost 1 base, and 13 bases lay between the germline ends.

This clonotype was seen a few times. V and J are TRBV7-3 and TRBJ2-3; 7 bases agree with TRBD2. The CDR3 loop spans 17 amino acids. Trimming cost V 1 base and J 0 bases; bases outside gene matches: 7. Germline V lookup: CDR1 SGHTA, CDR2 FQGTGA. The CDR3 DNA reads as TGTGCCAGCAGCTTAAGGGGGGGTAGCCCAAGCACAGATACGCAGTATTTT. It encodes CASSLRGGSPSTDTQYF.

This clonotype showed up just a few times. This chain's CDR3 is CASSITSGYGYTF. CDR3 in DNA: TGTGCCAGTAGTATAACGTCCGGGTATGGCTACACCTTC. The chain links TRBV19 to TRBJ1-2; D is uncertain. The V gene's germline CDR1 is LNHDA and CDR2 SQIVND (reference sequence). V dropped 2 bases and J dropped 5 bases, with 9 bases sitting between them. This CDR3 region has 13 residues.

In this sample, this clonotype turned up a few times. This chain uses TRBV15 with TRBJ2-3; D remains unclear. The germline V and J ends were trimmed by 5 bases and 1 base, with 13 bases remaining between them. Germline-derived CDR1 and CDR2 are LNHNV and YYDKDF (reference sequence). This CDR3 region has 15 residues. The CDR3 sequence: CATSGRMFGTDTQYF. In DNA, the CDR3 is TGTGCCACCAGCGGTAGGATGTTTGGCACAGATACGCAGTATTTT.

In its sample, this clonotype was seen many times. V is TRBV2 and J is TRBJ1-1; 7 nucleotides align to TRBD1. V shed 6 bases and J 10 bases; nucleotides not matched to a gene: 17. This CDR3 is built from 15 residues. Germline loops: CDR1 SNHLY, CDR2 FYNNEI. In DNA, the CDR3 is TGTGCCAGCAGCCCCTCGACAGGGACTCCCCCGGGAGCTTTCTTT. Protein product: CASSPSTGTPPGAFF.

This clonotype was seen a handful of times. The rearrangement uses TRBV6-2 or TRBV6-3 and TRBJ2-5; D not resolved. V gave up 6 bases and J gave up 5 bases, with 16 bases separating them. The CDR3 covers 14 residues. Germline V CDR1 and CDR2: MNHEY, SVGEGT. CDR3 coding DNA: TGTGCCAGCAGGCCTTATAACGGTGGGGAGACCCAGTACTTC. Protein product: CASRPYNGGETQYF.

Many counts were recorded for this clonotype. V usage is TRBV6-1 and J usage is TRBJ1-5; unclear D gene. Germline CDR1 MNHNS, CDR2 SASEGT. The CDR3 consists of 17 residues. V was shortened by 1 base and J by 0 bases, with 13 bases between the two germline ends. The chain's CDR3 is CASSEGRATDSNQPQHF. CDR3 nucleotide sequence: TGTGCCAGCAGTGAAGGGCGGGCAACCGATAGCAATCAGCCCCAGCATTTT.

This clonotype has a count of ten or more. The chain employs TRBV30 and TRBJ2-2; weak D call: TRBD1 (6 bases). The V and J ends lost 4 bases and 7 bases respectively, with 16 bases between them. The CDR3 loop spans 14 amino acids. CDR1 GTSNPN and CDR2 SVGIG come from the germline V gene (reference sequence). Here the CDR3 reads CAWMGQLVGGELFF. Written as DNA, the CDR3 is TGTGCCTGGATGGGACAACTGGTTGGCGGGGAGCTGTTTTTT.

This clonotype was detected many times. The chain combines TRBV20-1 with TRBJ2-3; tentatively, D is TRBD1 or TRBD2 (5 bases each). This CDR3 has 18 residues. The V and J ends lost 3 bases and 1 base respectively, with 23 bases between them. From germline, CDR1 is DFQATT and CDR2 SNEGSKA (reference sequence). This CDR3 is CSARASRSRVGGTDTQYF. CDR3 DNA: TGCAGTGCTAGGGCTAGCAGATCCCGAGTGGGGGGCACAGATACGCAGTATTTT.

A few counts support this clonotype. This chain connects TRBV5-1 to TRBJ1-2; possibly TRBD1 for D (6 bases). CDR1 and CDR2 (germline): SGHRS, YFSETQ. The CDR3 sequence is 13 residues long. The germline V and J ends were trimmed by 4 bases and 8 bases, with 15 bases remaining between them. CDR3 sequence (DNA): TGCGCCAGCAGCACGGAGGGGGAGATCGGCTACACCTTC. Translation gives CASSTEGEIGYTF.

This clonotype was observed a few times. The chain has TRBV6-1 and TRBJ2-3; a possible D gene is TRBD1 (6 bases). The CDR3 is 14 residues long. The V gene lost 6 bases and the J gene lost 2 bases, with 12 bases spanning the gap. Germline lookup yields CDR1 MNHNS and CDR2 SASEGT. Here the CDR3 reads CASSDRSFTDTQYF. CDR3 in DNA: TGTGCCAGCAGCGACAGGTCCTTCACAGATACGCAGTATTTT.

This clonotype was recorded at least ten times. The CDR3 sequence is CASSSPISDRIEWVNTEAFF. In DNA, the CDR3 is TGTGCCAGCAGTTCACCCATATCTGACAGGATAGAATGGGTGAACACTGAAGCTTTCTTT. The chain employs TRBV28 and TRBJ1-1, with D possibly being TRBD1 (6 bases). Germline V gene data show CDR1 as MDHEN and CDR2 as SYDVKM. Trimming cost V 4 bases and J 0 bases, with 27 bases left between them. CDR3 length: 20 residues.